These 9 T cell receptor beta chains were sequenced from one sample in a study of T cell repertoires in cytomegalovirus infection. MiXCR, applied by TCRdb to the reads, yields one record per CDR3 protein. This sample has 200,000 to 300,000 distinct CDR3 sequences, with around 13% found just once. Material for sequencing was PBMCs. These receptors were obtained from a human donor in good health (CMV status not recorded). Some clones in this sample may be carry-over from other donors' samples.

This clonotype has more than one count but fewer than ten. The chain joins TRBV4-1 to TRBJ1-5, with D perhaps matching TRBD1 (6 bases). Germline lookup yields CDR1 MGHRA and CDR2 YSYEKL. The V end lost 4 bases, the J end lost 1 base, and 11 bases lay between the germline ends. The CDR3 runs 15 residues. CDR3 DNA sequence: TGCGCCAGCAGCCTACAGGGATCGAGCAATCAGCCCCAGCATTTT. Amino acids: CASSLQGSSNQPQHF.

This clonotype appeared many times. The chain links TRBV7-9 to TRBJ2-2; tentative D call: TRBD1 (6 bases). The V gene's germline CDR1 is SEHNR and CDR2 FQNEAQ (reference sequence). Deletions cut 4 bases from V and 1 base from J, with 10 bases between. The CDR3 runs to 15 residues. This CDR3 reads CASSYQQGNTGELFF. CDR3 nucleotides: TGTGCCAGCAGCTACCAACAGGGGAACACCGGGGAGCTGTTTTTT.

This clonotype was seen a few times. V and J are TRBV7-3 and TRBJ1-2; the D is unclear. The germline CDR1 and CDR2 sequences are SGHTA and FQGTGA. CDR3 length: 13 amino acids. Deletions cut 2 bases from V and 0 bases from J, with 4 bases between. The CDR3 DNA follows: TGTGCCAGCAGCTTAGATCCTAACTATGGCTACACCTTC. Its translation: CASSLDPNYGYTF. The complete variable domain, with remaining parts taken from reference TRBV7-3 and TRBJ1-2, reads GAGVSQTPSNKVTEKGKYVELRCDPISGHTALYWYRQSLGQGPEFLIYFQGTGAADDSGLPNDRFFAVRPEGSVSTLKIQRTERGDSAVYLCASSLDPNYGYTFGSGTRLTVV.

This clonotype was detected many times. CDR3 sequence reads: CASSLDFPGPNTGELFF. The CDR3 bases are TGTGCCAGCAGCTTAGATTTCCCAGGACCGAACACCGGGGAGCTGTTTTTT. This chain connects TRBV7-2 to TRBJ2-2, with D unresolved. CDR1 and CDR2 (germline): SGHTA, FQGNSA. V was clipped by 1 base and J by 0 bases, with 12 bases between them. The CDR3 sequence is 17 residues long.

This clonotype has ten or more counts. This sequence joins TRBV11-2 and TRBJ2-2; no clear D. The length of the CDR3 is 14 residues. The V end lost 1 base, the J end lost 3 bases, and 6 bases lay between the germline ends. Germline V lookup: CDR1 SGHAT, CDR2 FQNNGV. CDR3 loop: CASSLGRYTGELFF. In nucleotides, the CDR3 is TGTGCCAGCAGCTTAGGTAGATACACCGGGGAGCTGTTTTTT.

This clonotype was detected a few times. The CDR3 protein is CSAVGDSNYEQYF. The CDR3 bases are TGCAGTGCGGTCGGGGACAGCAACTACGAGCAGTACTTC. This chain uses TRBV20-1 with TRBJ2-7, with 7 bases that match TRBD1. This CDR3 is 13 amino acids long. V lost 6 bases to trimming and J lost 3 bases; unmatched junction nucleotides: 8. The germline gives CDR1 DFQATT, CDR2 SNEGSKA (reference sequence).

This clonotype was seen more than once but under ten times. The genes are TRBV28 and TRBJ2-7, with 8 bases matching TRBD2. Per the germline V gene, CDR1 is MDHEN and CDR2 is SYDVKM. The V gene end was trimmed by 5 bases and the J gene end by 0 bases; junction bases not matched to a gene: 3. The CDR3 spans 14 residues. CDR3 nucleotide sequence: TGTGCCAGCAGTACGACTAGCGTCTCCTACGAGCAGTACTTC. This sequence encodes CASSTTSVSYEQYF.

This clonotype was seen only a few times. This rearrangement joins TRBV7-2 to TRBJ2-2; D uncertain. The CDR3 covers 13 residues. V was shortened by 1 base and J by 6 bases, with 6 bases between the two germline ends. Germline V gene lookup returns CDR1 SGHTA and CDR2 FQGNSA. CDR3 sequence reads: CASSLDGAGELFF. The CDR3 nucleotides read TGTGCCAGCAGCTTAGATGGCGCCGGGGAGCTGTTTTTT.

This clonotype was seen only a few times. The chain carries TRBV10-3 and TRBJ2-3, with D unresolved. The CDR3 has 11 amino acids. CDR1 is ENHRY and CDR2 is SYGVKD in the germline V gene. Trimming took 8 bases from V and 1 from J, leaving 4 bases between them. Here the CDR3 reads CAIAGTDTQYF. The CDR3 bases are TGTGCCATCGCGGGCACAGATACGCAGTATTTT.